The 2 T cell receptor beta chains reported below all come from one sample, sequenced in a study of T cells after posttransplantation cyclophosphamide. Method: immunoSEQ multiplex PCR; TCRdb's copy keeps in-frame clones and lacks some. The sample is made up of around 39,000 clones, none counted only once. The specimen was PBMCs. The source of these receptors is a girl aged 10 to 17 in good health, CMV-negative, and a related stem cell transplant donor.

This clone was seen many times. The chain carries TRBV27 and TRBJ2-7; 10 bases line up with TRBD2. V lost 5 bases and J lost 0; bases outside the gene matches: 4. Germline-derived CDR1 and CDR2 are MNHEY and SMNVEV (reference sequence). CDR3 length: 15 residues. Here the CDR3 reads CASSPSSGGSYEQYF. Written as DNA, the CDR3 is TGTGCCAGCAGTCCGTCTAGCGGGGGCTCCTACGAGCAGTACTTC.

In its sample, this clone was seen a few times. The chain uses TRBV29-1 and TRBJ2-1, with 13 bases that match TRBD2. This CDR3 is 13 amino acids long. V was pared by 6 bases and J by 7 bases, with 3 bases of the junction left unmatched. CDR1 SQVTM and CDR2 ANQGSEA come from the germline V gene. CDR3 sequence reads: CSVGLAGLNEQFF. The CDR3 DNA sequence: TGCAGCGTGGGACTAGCGGGGCTTAATGAGCAGTTCTTC.